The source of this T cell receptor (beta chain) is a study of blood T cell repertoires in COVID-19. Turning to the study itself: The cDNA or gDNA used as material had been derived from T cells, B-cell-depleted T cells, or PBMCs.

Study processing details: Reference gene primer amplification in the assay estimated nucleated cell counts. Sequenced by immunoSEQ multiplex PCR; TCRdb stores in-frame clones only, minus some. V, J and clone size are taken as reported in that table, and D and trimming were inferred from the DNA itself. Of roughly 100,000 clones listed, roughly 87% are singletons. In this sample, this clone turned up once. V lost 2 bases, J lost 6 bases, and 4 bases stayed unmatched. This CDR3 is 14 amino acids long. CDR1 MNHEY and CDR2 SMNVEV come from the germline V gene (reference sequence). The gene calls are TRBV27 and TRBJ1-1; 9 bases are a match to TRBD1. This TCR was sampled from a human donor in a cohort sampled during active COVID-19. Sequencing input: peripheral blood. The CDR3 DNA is TGTGCCAGCAGTTTAGGACAGGGGCTGTCTGAAGCTTTCTTT. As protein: CASSLGQGLSEAFF.